These 30 T cell receptor beta chains came from one sample sequenced in a study of glioma-infiltrating T cells after dendritic cell vaccination. TCRdb's table, derived via immunoSEQ multiplex PCR, lists solely in-frame clones and lacks some. This table holds 85,000 to 100,000 clones, approximately 78% found once. Sample time point: after dendritic cell vaccination, including at tumor progression/relapse. The input for sequencing was blood, taken after dendritic cell vaccination. The source of these receptors is a human donor with glioblastoma.

The CDR3 loop is CASSVGQTQYF. The CDR3 region has the DNA TGTGCCAGCAGCGTAGGGCAGACCCAGTACTTC. V is TRBV9 and J is TRBJ2-5, with no clear D. Germline CDR1 is SGDLS and CDR2 is YYNGEE. Trimming stripped 0 bases from V and 6 bases from J, with 3 bases between. The CDR3 runs 11 residues.

The chain is built from TRBV9 and TRBJ2-1; TRBD2 agrees at 10 bases. Germline CDR1 reads SGDLS; CDR2 reads YYNGEE. V gave up 4 bases and J gave up 8 bases; unmatched junction bases: 9. This CDR3 comprises 15 residues. The CDR3 region has the DNA TGTGCCAGCAGCATCCTAGCGGGAGAGTTAGATGAGCAGTTCTTC. Translation: CASSILAGELDEQFF. Full variable domain (rest looked up from reference TRBV9 and TRBJ2-1): DSGVTQTPKHLITATGQRVTLRCSPRSGDLSVYWYQQSLDQGLQFLIQYYNGEERAKGNILERFSAQQFPDLHSELNLSSLELGDSALYFCASSILAGELDEQFFGPGTRLTVL.

This chain joins TRBV7-2 and TRBJ2-1; D is perhaps TRBD2 (5 bases). The germline V gene encodes CDR1 SGHTA and CDR2 FQGNSA. The CDR3 length is 13 residues. Deletions cut 4 bases from V and 4 bases from J, with 8 bases between. In DNA form, the CDR3 reads TGTGCCAGCAGCTCCCCGGGGTACAATGAGCAGTTCTTC. Amino acids: CASSSPGYNEQFF.

The V gene is TRBV7-2, the J gene TRBJ2-5; D might be TRBD1 (6 bases). CDR1 and CDR2 from the germline V gene are SGHTA and FQGNSA. This CDR3 has 14 residues. Trimming cost V 1 base and J 6 bases, with 12 bases left between them. CDR3 sequence reads: CASSLGYRDKTQYF. CDR3 coding DNA: TGTGCCAGCAGCTTAGGGTACAGGGATAAGACCCAGTACTTC.

This chain connects TRBV7-2 to TRBJ1-2; 9 nucleotides match TRBD1. V trimming: 5 bases; J trimming: 8 bases; junction bases outside the gene matches: 6. The germline V gene has CDR1 SGHTA and CDR2 FQGNSA. The CDR3 contains 13 residues. The CDR3 reads CASSPGTGIGYTF. The CDR3 DNA sequence: TGTGCCAGCAGCCCCGGGACAGGGATCGGCTACACCTTC.

This chain joins TRBV5-6 and TRBJ2-3; D possibly corresponds to TRBD1 (6 bases). V was pared by 3 bases and J by 2 bases, with 13 bases between. The V gene's germline CDR1 is SGHDT and CDR2 YYEEEE. The CDR3 contains 15 residues. Here the CDR3 reads CASSSGDLHTDTQYF. CDR3 coding DNA: TGTGCCAGCAGCTCAGGGGATTTGCACACAGATACGCAGTATTTT.

The genes are TRBV5-1 and TRBJ2-1; 8 positions match TRBD2. The ends lost 0 bases at V and 2 bases at J; junction bases unmatched: 4. The germline V gene encodes CDR1 SGHRS and CDR2 YFSETQ. The CDR3 runs to 16 residues. The CDR3 DNA reads TGCGCCAGCAGCTTGGGCTCGGGGGGGGCCTACAATGAGCAGTTCTTC. It translates to CASSLGSGGAYNEQFF. Filled out from reference TRBV5-1 and TRBJ2-1, the complete variable domain reads KAGVTQTPRYLIKTRGQQVTLSCSPISGHRSVSWYQQTPGQGLQFLFEYFSETQRNKGNFPGRFSGRQFSNSRSEMNVSTLELGDSALYLCASSLGSGGAYNEQFFGPGTRLTVL.

Here the CDR3 DNA reads TGTGCCAGCAGCCAACTAGGGGTTGAAAAACTGTTTTTT. Translation: CASSQLGVEKLFF. This chain connects TRBV4-2 to TRBJ1-4, with D possibly matching TRBD1 (5 bases). The CDR3 has 13 residues. Germline CDR1 reads LGHNA; CDR2 reads YNFKEQ. Trimming left V 2 bases short and J 7 bases short, with 8 bases between.

The chain recombines TRBV19 with TRBJ1-1, with 11 nucleotides matching TRBD1. This CDR3 spans 13 amino acids. CDR1 is LNHDA and CDR2 is SQIVND in the germline V gene (reference sequence). V shed 9 bases, J shed 6 bases, and the junction held 6 bases outside the gene matches. CDR3 bases: TGTGCCAGCCCGGGACAGGGGGACTCTGAAGCTTTCTTT. Protein product: CASPGQGDSEAFF.

The chain carries TRBV19 and TRBJ1-6, with D tentatively TRBD1 (5 bases). The CDR3 is 18 amino acids. Germline CDR1 and CDR2: LNHDA and SQIVND (reference sequence). Trimming took 3 bases from V and 3 from J, leaving 18 bases between them. The CDR3 loop reads CASSIAGGGWNYNSPLHF. CDR3 in DNA: TGTGCCAGTAGTATCGCCGGGGGGGGGTGGAACTATAATTCACCCCTCCACTTT. The variable domain in full, with the rest retrieved from reference TRBV19 and TRBJ1-6, is DGGITQSPKYLFRKEGQNVTLSCEQNLNHDAMYWYRQDPGQGLRLIYYSQIVNDFQKGDIAEGYSVSREKKESFPLTVTSAQKNPTAFYLCASSIAGGGWNYNSPLHFGNGTRLTVT.

The chain uses TRBV19 and TRBJ1-6, with TRBD1 matching 7 bases. The V gene's germline CDR1 is LNHDA and CDR2 SQIVND (reference sequence). Unmatched junction bases numbered 6, after V lost 6 bases and J lost 10 bases. CDR3 length: 13 residues. The CDR3 loop is CASRGQAASPLHF. DNA of the CDR3: TGTGCCAGTAGAGGACAGGCGGCCTCACCCCTCCACTTT.

The V gene is TRBV19, the J gene TRBJ1-1; 10 nucleotides agree with TRBD1. The CDR3 spans 14 residues. The junction had 5 bases not matched to a gene; V was cut back by 10 bases and J by 0 bases. The germline CDR1 and CDR2 sequences are LNHDA and SQIVND (reference sequence). CDR3 coding DNA: TGTGCCACCCGGGACAGGGGTATGAACACTGAAGCTTTCTTT. Its protein is CATRDRGMNTEAFF.

The chain links TRBV7-9 to TRBJ1-2; 10 nucleotides line up with TRBD1. Trimming took 1 base from V and 4 from J; bases not matched to a gene: 6. The germline V gene has CDR1 SEHNR and CDR2 FQNEAQ (reference sequence). The CDR3 covers 16 residues. This CDR3 is CASSLEGQGGRYGYTF. CDR3 sequence (DNA): TGTGCCAGCAGCTTAGAAGGACAGGGGGGCCGCTATGGCTACACCTTC.

The gene calls are TRBV30 and TRBJ1-5; tentative D call: TRBD1 (6 bases). Germline V CDR1 and CDR2: GTSNPN, SVGIG (reference sequence). CDR3 size: 13 residues. V was cut by 2 bases and J by 4 bases, with 9 bases left in between. CDR3 DNA: TGTGCCTGGAGTTCCCAGGGGAATCAGCCCCAGCATTTT. Its translation is CAWSSQGNQPQHF.

This clone was recorded once. The genes are TRBV7-9 and TRBJ1-5; D ambiguous. This CDR3 has 13 residues. The germline V and J ends were trimmed by 1 base and 8 bases, with 9 bases remaining between them. Germline V gives CDR1 SEHNR, CDR2 FQNEAQ (reference sequence). The CDR3: CASSLGFGEPQHF. The CDR3 region has the DNA TGTGCCAGCAGCTTAGGTTTCGGGGAGCCCCAGCATTTT.

The chain is built from TRBV7-2 and TRBJ1-5; no clear D. Germline values: CDR1 SGHTA, CDR2 FQGNSA. The CDR3 has 15 residues. Trimming pared 4 bases from V and 3 bases from J, leaving 13 bases between. DNA of the CDR3: TGTGCCAGCAGCTCGGATCCAGGATACAATCAGCCCCAGCATTTT. This gives the protein CASSSDPGYNQPQHF.

This clone was observed once. The rearrangement joins TRBV30 to TRBJ2-7; TRBD1 matches at 7 bases. CDR1 and CDR2 from the germline V gene are GTSNPN and SVGIG (reference sequence). V trimming: 4 bases; J trimming: 0 bases; junction bases outside the gene matches: 3. The CDR3 is 13 amino acids. DNA of the CDR3: TGTGCCTGGAACCCAGGGGGCTCCTACGAGCAGTACGTC. It specifies CAWNPGGSYEQYV.

This chain joins TRBV7-2 and TRBJ1-2, with TRBD1 identical over 9 bases. V lost 4 bases, J lost 5 bases, and 8 bases stayed unmatched. The CDR3 extends over 15 amino acids. The germline gives CDR1 SGHTA, CDR2 FQGNSA. This chain's CDR3 is CASSSGTGSGYGYTF. As DNA, the CDR3 is TGTGCCAGCAGCTCGGGGACAGGGAGTGGGTATGGCTACACCTTC.

A word on this clone: The sample contains more than one DNA sequence encoding this CDR3. This chain joins TRBV2 and TRBJ2-7; D gene uncertain. This CDR3 is built from 12 residues. Germline V CDR1 and CDR2: SNHLY, FYNNEI. CDR3 loop: CASSERGYEQYV. CDR3 in DNA: TGTGCCAGCAGTGAAAGAGGCTACGAGCAGTACGTT.

This sequence joins TRBV19 and TRBJ2-5; TRBD1 matches at 7 bases. Germline loops: CDR1 LNHDA, CDR2 SQIVND (reference sequence). Losses at the gene ends were 5 bases for V and 2 bases for J; bases not matched to a gene: 17. The CDR3 sequence is 18 residues long. CDR3 sequence: CASSSIRKGAGGQETQYF. Written as DNA, the CDR3 is TGTGCCAGTAGTTCGATCCGTAAGGGGGCTGGGGGTCAAGAGACCCAGTACTTC.

The chain joins TRBV7-3 to TRBJ1-1; the D is unclear. The CDR3 loop spans 13 amino acids. CDR1 SGHTA and CDR2 FQGTGA come from the germline V gene. Trimming left V 4 bases short and J 3 bases short, with 9 bases between. The CDR3 loop reads CASSSWGDTEAFF. The CDR3 DNA follows: TGTGCCAGCAGCTCTTGGGGAGACACTGAAGCTTTCTTT.

This clone was found once. The chain has TRBV11-3 and TRBJ2-7; D remains ambiguous. This CDR3 has 15 amino acids. V was shortened by 1 base and J by 0 bases, with 10 bases between the two germline ends. CDR1 is SGHNT, CDR2 YENEEA, per germline. The CDR3 region is CASSLVGGGSYEQYF. The CDR3 coding sequence is TGTGCCAGCAGCTTAGTCGGTGGCGGCTCCTACGAGCAGTACTTC. Looking up the rest from reference TRBV11-3 and TRBJ2-7 gives the full variable domain: EAGVVQSPRYKIIEKKQPVAFWCNPISGHNTLYWYLQNLGQGPELLIRYENEEAVDDSQLPKDRFSAERLKGVDSTLKIQPAELGDSAVYLCASSLVGGGSYEQYFGPGTRLTVT.

This sequence joins TRBV9 and TRBJ2-3; 7 bases are a match to TRBD2. There are 16 residues in the CDR3. Germline values: CDR1 SGDLS, CDR2 YYNGEE. Germline trimming cut 0 bases from V and 4 bases from J; bases unmatched to any gene: 8. The CDR3 sequence: CASSVGSAGAADTQYF. The CDR3 DNA reads as TGTGCCAGCAGCGTAGGTTCTGCGGGAGCAGCAGATACGCAGTATTTT.

The chain uses TRBV7-3 and TRBJ2-1, with TRBD2 as a possible D gene (6 bases). This CDR3 is 15 amino acids long. CDR1 and CDR2 (germline): SGHTA, FQGTGA. Trimming pared 0 bases from V and 8 bases from J, leaving 14 bases between. In DNA form, the CDR3 reads TGTGCCAGCAGCTTAACGGGGGAGGCTAGCTATGAGCAGTTCTTC. It yields the protein CASSLTGEASYEQFF. The full variable domain, with the rest looked up from reference TRBV7-3 and TRBJ2-1, is GAGVSQTPSNKVTEKGKYVELRCDPISGHTALYWYRQSLGQGPEFLIYFQGTGAADDSGLPNDRFFAVRPEGSVSTLKIQRTERGDSAVYLCASSLTGEASYEQFFGPGTRLTVL.

CDR3 loop: CASSYKHFGQGDTGELFF. The CDR3 nucleotides are TGTGCCAGCAGTTATAAGCACTTCGGACAGGGGGATACCGGGGAGCTGTTTTTT. This rearrangement joins TRBV27 to TRBJ2-2; 10 nucleotides align to TRBD1. The germline gives CDR1 MNHEY, CDR2 SMNVEV (reference sequence). This CDR3 spans 18 amino acids. J lost 5 bases, V lost 4 bases, and 13 bases had no gene match.

The chain has TRBV4-2 and TRBJ2-3; possibly TRBD1 for D (6 bases). The V end was cut by 4 bases, the J end by 2 bases, with 16 bases between. CDR1 is LGHNA, CDR2 YNFKEQ, per germline. The CDR3 is 16 amino acids. The CDR3 DNA follows: TGTGCCAGCAGCCCACTTCGGCAGGGGCTCACAGATACGCAGTATTTT. Translated: CASSPLRQGLTDTQYF.

V gene TRBV9 combines with J gene TRBJ2-5; TRBD2 matches 10 bases. Germline CDR1 reads SGDLS; CDR2 reads YYNGEE. The trim removed 0 bases at V and 1 base at J, leaving 9 bases unmatched. This CDR3 has 18 residues. In nucleotides, the CDR3 is TGTGCCAGCAGCGTAGCGGTAGCGGGAGGCCCGGTCCAAGAGACCCAGTACTTC. It encodes CASSVAVAGGPVQETQYF.

This clone is a singleton in its sample. V and J are TRBV11-2 and TRBJ2-5; the D gene is possibly TRBD2 (5 bases). V shed 1 base and J shed 0 bases, with 6 bases lying between them. The CDR3 consists of 14 residues. Germline V lookup: CDR1 SGHAT, CDR2 FQNNGV. In DNA form, the CDR3 reads TGTGCCAGCAGCTTAGCGGGGTACCAAGAGACCCAGTACTTC. Encoded protein: CASSLAGYQETQYF.

The chain uses TRBV5-6 and TRBJ1-5; perhaps TRBD1 as D (5 bases). The length of the CDR3 is 18 residues. V shed 4 bases and J shed 2 bases, with 22 bases lying between them. Germline V gives CDR1 SGHDT, CDR2 YYEEEE. The DNA for the CDR3 is TGTGCCAGCAGCAGCACGGGTAGGAGGGGATCGGGCAATCAGCCCCAGCATTTT. Its protein is CASSSTGRRGSGNQPQHF.

The chain combines TRBV30 with TRBJ2-4, with D possibly being TRBD2 (7 bases). CDR3 length equals 13 residues. The ends were cut back, 4 bases at V and 6 bases at J, with 13 bases in the middle. CDR1 and CDR2 from the germline V gene are GTSNPN and SVGIG (reference sequence). CDR3 protein: CAWTQGRGNIQYF. DNA of the CDR3: TGTGCCTGGACCCAGGGGAGGGGAAACATTCAGTACTTC. The complete variable domain, with remaining parts taken from reference TRBV30 and TRBJ2-4, reads SQTIHQWPATLVQPVGSPLSLECTVEGTSNPNLYWYRQAAGRGLQLLFYSVGIGQISSEVPQNLSASRPQDRQFILSSKKLLLSDSGFYLCAWTQGRGNIQYFGAGTRLSVL.